The entry that follows covers one TCR beta chain sequence. What it binds is not known. This entry belongs to a study of shared clonotypes between healthy human individuals. At the level of the study: Aged 18 to 49, the donors were a couple of women and a few men.

Some clones are missing from TCRdb's copy, which holds only in-frame ones; the method was immunoSEQ multiplex PCR. The sample lists hundreds of thousands of clones, roughly 94% occurring once. CD45RO-negative cells were positively selected for CCR7, leaving out terminally differentiated effector memory CD45RA+ cells. V gave up 5 bases and J gave up 6 bases; unmatched junction bases: 8. Germline lookup yields CDR1 MNHEY and CDR2 SVGAGI. The CDR3 has 15 residues. General study points: Generation of non-shared clonotypes was less probable than generation of clonotypes shared by all four donors. Exclusively blood specimens were collected; tissue repertoires likely differ.

The rearrangement uses TRBV6-5 and TRBJ2-1; 9 positions match TRBD1. The clonotype was recovered from a man aged 30-40 years in good health. Sequenced sample: naive CD8+ T cells sorted from blood. This chain's CDR3 is CASSTGTGMSNEQFF. The CDR3 region has the DNA TGTGCCAGCAGTACCGGGACAGGGATGTCCAATGAGCAGTTCTTC.